The 23 T cell receptor beta chains below all came from one sample that was sequenced in a study of radiation and T cells in renal cell carcinoma. The treatment denotes: 15 Gy SBRT to primary tumor, nephrectomy 4 weeks later. The data were produced by immunoSEQ multiplex PCR, yet TCRdb's version contains in-frame clones alone and is incomplete. The repertoire includes 10,000 to 15,000 clones, 33% of them detected once, and less than 20% sits in the top ten. The source was tumor tissue, collected from a patient whose treatment included radiotherapy and nephrectomy. Every receptor here comes from a man aged 55-75 years with renal cell carcinoma.

By share, this clone ranks as medium-sized. V usage is TRBV6-1 and J usage is TRBJ1-1; D unclear. V lost 1 base and J lost 0, with 6 bases in between. This CDR3 is built from 14 residues. CDR1 is MNHNS, CDR2 SASEGT, per germline. CDR3 region: CASSEDSLNTEAFF. In DNA, the CDR3 is TGTGCCAGCAGTGAAGACAGCTTGAACACTGAAGCTTTCTTT.

This chain joins TRBV5-1 and TRBJ2-2; D not certain. CDR1 and CDR2 (germline): SGHRS, YFSETQ. This CDR3 has 16 amino acids. With 1 base removed from V and 7 bases from J, the gap between germline ends came to 17 bases. The CDR3 DNA is TGCGCCAGCAGCTTGAATTCGGCAGGTTCAAACGGGGAGCTGTTTTTT. Its protein is CASSLNSAGSNGELFF.

The chain couples TRBV6-5 to TRBJ2-2; D ambiguous. Germline CDR1 MNHEY, CDR2 SVGAGI. Between the trimmed V and J ends, which lost 7 bases and 0 bases, there was a span of 12 bases. This CDR3 is 15 amino acids long. CDR3 region: CASTPQTPNTGELFF. The CDR3 coding sequence is TGTGCCAGCACCCCACAAACTCCGAACACCGGGGAGCTGTTTTTT.

The V gene is TRBV6-5, the J gene TRBJ1-2, with TRBD1 as a possible D gene (5 bases). Germline CDR1 is MNHEY and CDR2 is SVGAGI. The CDR3 extends over 14 amino acids. V was cut by 4 bases and J by 3 bases, with 12 bases left in between. This CDR3 reads CASSSSGGYYGYTF. In DNA, the CDR3 is TGTGCCAGCAGTTCCAGTGGGGGTTACTATGGCTACACCTTC.

The chain links TRBV6-5 to TRBJ1-5, with no clear D. This CDR3 spans 14 amino acids. V was clipped by 8 bases and J by 4 bases, with 15 bases between them. Germline CDR1 is MNHEY and CDR2 is SVGAGI. In DNA, the CDR3 is TGTGCCAGCTCCCGGGTTGGAGGGAATCAGCCCCAGCATTTT. It is translated as CASSRVGGNQPQHF.

The chain joins TRBV29-1 to TRBJ1-1; the D is unclear. Trimming shortened V by 4 bases and J by 4 bases, and 13 bases separated the two germline ends. Germline CDR1 reads SQVTM; CDR2 reads ANQGSEA. CDR3 size: 13 residues. The CDR3: CSVGLVGSTEAFF. The CDR3 DNA is TGCAGCGTTGGGCTAGTAGGGAGCACTGAAGCTTTCTTT.

The chain uses TRBV19 and TRBJ1-1, with 7 bases matching TRBD1. Germline V CDR1 and CDR2: LNHDA, SQIVND (reference sequence). The CDR3 length is 14 residues. J was trimmed by 0 bases and V by 4 bases; bases with no gene match: 2. CDR3 residues: CASSTGGVNTEAFF. CDR3 in DNA: TGTGCCAGTAGTACAGGGGGGGTGAACACTGAAGCTTTCTTT.

Only a few counts were recorded for this clone. The V gene is TRBV19, the J gene TRBJ1-2; 7 bases match TRBD1. Per the germline V gene, CDR1 is LNHDA and CDR2 is SQIVND (reference sequence). The junction had 2 bases not matched to a gene; V was cut back by 4 bases and J by 6 bases. This CDR3 has 12 residues. The CDR3 bases are TGTGCCAGTAGTAGAACAGGGGATGGCTACACCTTC. It is translated as CASSRTGDGYTF.

This clone was detected a few times. The rearrangement links TRBV19 to TRBJ1-1; D is unresolved. The CDR3 runs 14 residues. V lost 4 bases and J lost 1, with 10 bases in between. CDR1 is LNHDA and CDR2 is SQIVND in the germline V gene (reference sequence). CDR3 sequence: CASSTGIGNTEAFF. The CDR3 DNA sequence: TGTGCCAGTAGTACGGGTATCGGGAACACTGAAGCTTTCTTT.

In this sample, this clone turned up a few times. The V call is TRBV19, the J call TRBJ1-2; the match to TRBD1 covers 8 bases. Germline values: CDR1 LNHDA, CDR2 SQIVND (reference sequence). The CDR3 has 14 amino acids. The V and J ends lost 7 bases and 5 bases, in that order; junction bases with no gene match: 9. The CDR3 sequence: CASTEGQGVYGYTF. CDR3 in DNA: TGTGCCAGTACCGAAGGACAGGGCGTATATGGCTACACCTTC.

This clone was observed a handful of times. The chain joins TRBV5-1 to TRBJ2-1; 9 bases map to TRBD2. The CDR3 has 13 residues. The V segment lost 9 bases and the J segment 7 bases; nucleotides outside the gene matches: 8. Germline CDR1 reads SGHRS; CDR2 reads YFSETQ. The CDR3 region has the DNA TGCGCCACTTCAGCGGGGGGTCGGAATGAGCAGTTCTTC. It specifies CATSAGGRNEQFF.

This clone was counted many times. The rearrangement uses TRBV2 and TRBJ2-5; D is uncertain. Trimming pared 4 bases from V and 2 bases from J, leaving 8 bases between. Germline V gene lookup returns CDR1 SNHLY and CDR2 FYNNEI. The CDR3 runs 13 residues. The CDR3 region is CASSVSWQETQYF. The CDR3 DNA is TGTGCCAGCAGTGTTTCGTGGCAAGAGACCCAGTACTTC.

This chain connects TRBV6-1 to TRBJ1-5; D is unresolved. This CDR3 is built from 14 residues. The V gene lost 4 bases and the J gene lost 3 bases, with 10 bases spanning the gap. The V gene's germline CDR1 is MNHNS and CDR2 SASEGT. CDR3 nucleotide sequence: TGTGCCAGCAGTGTGATGGTGGCCAATCAGCCCCAGCATTTT. Translation gives CASSVMVANQPQHF.

The chain recombines TRBV6-5 with TRBJ1-2; tentative D call: TRBD1 (5 bases). Germline lookup yields CDR1 MNHEY and CDR2 SVGAGI. The CDR3 covers 15 residues. V lost 6 bases and J lost 2, with 16 bases in between. CDR3 in amino acids: CASSSGGTGNYGYTF. In DNA form, the CDR3 reads TGTGCCAGCAGCTCGGGGGGAACTGGCAACTATGGCTACACCTTC.

J is TRBJ2-5 and V is TRBV4-3, with TRBD2 identical over 8 bases. Trimming removed 0 bases from V and 1 base from J; junction bases left unmatched: 10. Germline values: CDR1 LGHNA, CDR2 YSLEER. The CDR3 consists of 18 residues. Here the CDR3 reads CASSQEGWAGGTQETQYF. CDR3 coding DNA: TGCGCCAGCAGCCAAGAAGGTTGGGCGGGGGGTACCCAAGAGACCCAGTACTTC.

Only a few counts were recorded for this clone. J is TRBJ2-3 and V is TRBV6-1, with TRBD2 matching 10 bases. The J segment lost 6 bases and the V segment lost 3 bases, leaving 3 bases of the junction unmatched. The CDR3 sequence is 14 residues long. Germline lookup yields CDR1 MNHNS and CDR2 SASEGT. The CDR3 sequence: CASSELAGVDTQYF. The CDR3, as DNA: TGTGCCAGCAGTGAGCTAGCGGGAGTCGATACGCAGTATTTT.

V gene TRBV14 combines with J gene TRBJ2-3, with D unresolved. The CDR3 length is 13 residues. V lost 4 bases and J lost 2, with 7 bases in between. CDR1 and CDR2 from the germline V gene are SGHDN and FVKESK. CDR3 amino acids: CASSRYTTDTQYF. CDR3 bases: TGTGCCAGCAGCCGGTACACCACAGATACGCAGTATTTT. Drawing the rest from reference TRBV14 and TRBJ2-3, the complete variable domain is EAGVTQFPSHSVIEKGQTVTLRCDPISGHDNLYWYRRVMGKEIKFLLHFVKESKQDESGMPNNRFLAERTGGTYSTLKVQPAELEDSGVYFCASSRYTTDTQYFGPGTRLTVL.

The J gene is TRBJ2-3, the V gene TRBV28; 8 positions match TRBD2. The CDR3 totals 14 residues. Germline CDR1 reads MDHEN; CDR2 reads SYDVKM. The V and J ends lost 10 bases and 2 bases, in that order; junction bases with no gene match: 8. The CDR3 nucleotides are TGTGCCATCCAACTAGCGGCATCCACAGATACGCAGTATTTT. This gives the protein CAIQLAASTDTQYF.

V usage is TRBV29-1 and J usage is TRBJ2-2; no clear D. V dropped 4 bases and J dropped 1 base, with 7 bases sitting between them. The CDR3 covers 13 residues. Germline lookup yields CDR1 SQVTM and CDR2 ANQGSEA. The CDR3 spells CSVGQVNTGELFF. The CDR3 DNA follows: TGCAGCGTTGGCCAGGTGAACACCGGGGAGCTGTTTTTT.

This clone appeared once. The CDR3 DNA reads as TGTGCCTGGAGGGAGGGGCCAGGGGATGGCTACACCTTC. Translation gives CAWREGPGDGYTF. The V and J genes are TRBV30 and TRBJ1-2, with D tentatively TRBD1 (6 bases). The CDR3 runs 13 residues. The germline V gene encodes CDR1 GTSNPN and CDR2 SVGIG (reference sequence). Trimming removed 3 bases at V and 6 bases at J, with 14 bases between.

The gene calls are TRBV2 and TRBJ2-3; no firm D call. The CDR3 covers 15 residues. Trimming cost V 3 bases and J 1 base, with 11 bases left between them. Germline V CDR1 and CDR2: SNHLY, FYNNEI. For the CDR3, the DNA is TGTGCCAGCAGTGACGGCGTCGGGCGCACAGATACGCAGTATTTT. Its translation: CASSDGVGRTDTQYF.

This clone appeared a few times. The chain carries TRBV19 and TRBJ1-6, with D perhaps matching TRBD1 (6 bases). Germline V CDR1 and CDR2: LNHDA, SQIVND (reference sequence). V was pared by 2 bases and J by 9 bases, with 17 bases between. The CDR3 covers 16 residues. In nucleotides, the CDR3 is TGTGCCAGTAGTATAAAGGTGGCAGGGGAGGGTTCACCCCTCCACTTT. As protein: CASSIKVAGEGSPLHF.

V usage is TRBV4-3 and J usage is TRBJ2-7; 7 nucleotides align to TRBD1. The V and J ends lost 7 bases and 1 base, in that order; junction bases with no gene match: 7. Germline V lookup: CDR1 LGHNA, CDR2 YSLEER. This CDR3 spans 14 amino acids. The CDR3 coding sequence is TGCGCCAGCAAAGACAGGGCCCTATCCTACGAGCAGTACTTC. It encodes CASKDRALSYEQYF.